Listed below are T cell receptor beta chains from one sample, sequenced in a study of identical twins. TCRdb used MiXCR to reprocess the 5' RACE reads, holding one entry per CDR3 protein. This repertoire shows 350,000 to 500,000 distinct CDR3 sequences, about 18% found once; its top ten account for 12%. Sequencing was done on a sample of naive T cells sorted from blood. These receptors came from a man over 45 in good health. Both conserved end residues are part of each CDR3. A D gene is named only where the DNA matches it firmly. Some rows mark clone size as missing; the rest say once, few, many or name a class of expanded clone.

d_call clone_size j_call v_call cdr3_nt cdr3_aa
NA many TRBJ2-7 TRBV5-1 TGCGCCAGCAGCTTGGACAGGAGGACCTACGAGCAGTACTTC CASSLDRRTYEQYF
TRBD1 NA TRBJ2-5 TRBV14 TGTGCCAGCAGCCCACGACAGGGGGCCCTGGAGACCCAGTACTTC CASSPRQGALETQYF
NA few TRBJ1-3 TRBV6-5 TGTGCCAGCAGTTATGGGACCGGCTCTGGAAACACCATATATTTT CASSYGTGSGNTIYF
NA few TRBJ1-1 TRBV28 TGTGCCAGCCTCCCCCCAGGGCTGACTGAAGCTTTCTTT CASLPPGLTEAFF
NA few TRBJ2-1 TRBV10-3 TGTGCCATCCGACCGGTCGGGCTAGGCAATGAGCAGTTCTTC CAIRPVGLGNEQFF
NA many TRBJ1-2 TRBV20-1 TGCAGTGCTAGAGGGGGATTCTATGGCTACACCTTC CSARGGFYGYTF
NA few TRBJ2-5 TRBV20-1 TGCAGTGCTAGAGATACCCAGGTTGAGACCCAGTACTTC CSARDTQVETQYF
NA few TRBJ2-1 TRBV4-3 TGCGCCAGCAGCCAAGATCAGGGGCGCTACAATGAGCAGTTCTTC CASSQDQGRYNEQFF
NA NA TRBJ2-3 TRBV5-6 TGTGCCAGCACCCCGGCCGAGAGGCCGAGCACAGATACGCAGTATTTT CASTPAERPSTDTQYF
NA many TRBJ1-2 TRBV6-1 TGTGCCAGCAAGGGCAACGGACGGGACCGTAACTATGGCTACACCTTC CASKGNGRDRNYGYTF
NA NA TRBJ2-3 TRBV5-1 TGCGCCAGCAGCTTGGACACGGCCGCTGGGAATACGCAGTATTTT CASSLDTAAGNTQYF
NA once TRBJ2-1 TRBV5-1 TGCGCCAGCAGCCCCGGACCAGATTTACAGTTCTTC CASSPGPDLQFF
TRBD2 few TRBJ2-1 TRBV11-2 TGTGCCAGCAGCTCGAAAATACGTCGAGCGGGGGGGCACTCCTACAATGAGCAGTTCTTC CASSSKIRRAGGHSYNEQFF
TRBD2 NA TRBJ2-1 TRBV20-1 TGCAGTGCTAGAGATCAAGCGGGGGGTATCCACAATGAGCAGTTCTTC CSARDQAGGIHNEQFF
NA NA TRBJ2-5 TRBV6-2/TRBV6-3 TGTGCCAGCAGCCCTTACTTCAGGCAAGAGACCCAGTACTTC CASSPYFRQETQYF
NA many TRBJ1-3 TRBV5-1 TGCGCCAGCAGCCACGGGGACACCATATATTTT CASSHGDTIYF
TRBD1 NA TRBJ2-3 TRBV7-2 TGTGCCAGCAGCTTAGTCGCAGCAGGACAGGGCACTAGCACAGATACGCAGTATTTT CASSLVAAGQGTSTDTQYF
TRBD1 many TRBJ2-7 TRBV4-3 TGCGCCAGCAGCCAAGACCCGGGACAGGGGTACGAGCAGTACTTC CASSQDPGQGYEQYF
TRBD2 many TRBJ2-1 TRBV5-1 TGCGCCAGCAGCCCTCGGACTAGCGGGGCAGGTGAGCAGTTCTTC CASSPRTSGAGEQFF
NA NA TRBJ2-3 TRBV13 TGTGCCAGCAGCTTACTTCGTGGGGATACGCAGTATTTT CASSLLRGDTQYF
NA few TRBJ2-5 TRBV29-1 TGCAGCGTTGCCGGGAACCAAGAGACCCAGTACTTC CSVAGNQETQYF
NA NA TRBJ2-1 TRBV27 TGTGCCAGCAGTTTATCGTACTCGGGACTTCCTTACAATGAGCAGTTCTTC CASSLSYSGLPYNEQFF
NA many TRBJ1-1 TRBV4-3 TGCGCCAGCAGCCAAGATTATCTGGCTGAAGCTTTCTTT CASSQDYLAEAFF
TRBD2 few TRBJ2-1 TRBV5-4 TGTGCCAGCAGCTGGACTAGCGGGGGAGTGGATGAGCAGTTCTTC CASSWTSGGVDEQFF
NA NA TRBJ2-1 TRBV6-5 TGTGCCAGCAGTTATTTTGCGAAGGGCAATGAGCAGTTCTTC CASSYFAKGNEQFF
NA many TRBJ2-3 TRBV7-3 TGTGCCAGCAGCTTAACGCTTGGCTCCCATACGCAGTATTTT CASSLTLGSHTQYF
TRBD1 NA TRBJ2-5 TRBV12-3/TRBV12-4 TGTGCCAGCAGTTTAGCGTGGACAGGGGAGACCCAGTACTTC CASSLAWTGETQYF
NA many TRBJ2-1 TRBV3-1 TGTGCCAGCAGCCAATCACCCCTTTCCAATGAGCAGTTCTTC CASSQSPLSNEQFF
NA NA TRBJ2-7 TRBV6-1 TGTGCCAGCCGGGGACACCGAACCTACGAGCAGTACTTC CASRGHRTYEQYF
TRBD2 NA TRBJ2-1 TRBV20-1 TGCAGTGCTGGGCTAGCGGGAGAAGGCTACAATGAGCAGTTCTTC CSAGLAGEGYNEQFF